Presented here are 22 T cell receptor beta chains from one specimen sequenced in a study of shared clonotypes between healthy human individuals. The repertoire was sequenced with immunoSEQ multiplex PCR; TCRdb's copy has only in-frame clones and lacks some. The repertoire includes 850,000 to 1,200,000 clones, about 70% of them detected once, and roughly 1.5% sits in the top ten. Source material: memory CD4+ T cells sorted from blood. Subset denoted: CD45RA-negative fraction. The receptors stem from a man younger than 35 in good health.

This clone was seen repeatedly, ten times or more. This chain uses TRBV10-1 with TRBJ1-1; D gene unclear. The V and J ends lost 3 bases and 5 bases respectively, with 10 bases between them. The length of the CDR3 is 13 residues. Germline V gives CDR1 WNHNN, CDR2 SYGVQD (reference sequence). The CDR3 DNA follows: TGCGCCAGCAGTGAAAACGCTGGGACTGAAGCTTTCTTT. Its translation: CASSENAGTEAFF.

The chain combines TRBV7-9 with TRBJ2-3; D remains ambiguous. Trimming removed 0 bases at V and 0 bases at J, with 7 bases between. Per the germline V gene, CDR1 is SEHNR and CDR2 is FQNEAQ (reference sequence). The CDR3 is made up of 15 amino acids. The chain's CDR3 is CASSLAGISTDTQYF. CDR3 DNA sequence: TGTGCCAGCAGCTTAGCGGGGATAAGCACAGATACGCAGTATTTT.

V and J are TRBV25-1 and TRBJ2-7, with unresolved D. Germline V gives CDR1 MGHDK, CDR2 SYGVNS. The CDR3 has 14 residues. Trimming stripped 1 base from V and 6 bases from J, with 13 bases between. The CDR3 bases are TGTGCCAGCAGTGAATCTTTCTCTTCAGCCGAGCAGTACTTC. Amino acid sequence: CASSESFSSAEQYF.

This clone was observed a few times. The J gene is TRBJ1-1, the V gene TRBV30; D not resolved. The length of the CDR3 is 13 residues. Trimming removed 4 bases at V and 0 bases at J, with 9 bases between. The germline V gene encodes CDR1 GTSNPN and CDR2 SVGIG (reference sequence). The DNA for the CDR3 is TGTGCCTGGACCACGCAGTTGAACACTGAAGCTTTCTTT. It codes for CAWTTQLNTEAFF.

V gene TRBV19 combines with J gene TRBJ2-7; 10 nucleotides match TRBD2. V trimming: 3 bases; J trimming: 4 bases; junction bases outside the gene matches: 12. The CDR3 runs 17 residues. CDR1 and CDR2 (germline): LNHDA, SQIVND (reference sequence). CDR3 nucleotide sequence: TGTGCCAGTAGTATGGGCCGGACTAGCGGAGTACCATACGAGCAGTACTTC. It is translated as CASSMGRTSGVPYEQYF.

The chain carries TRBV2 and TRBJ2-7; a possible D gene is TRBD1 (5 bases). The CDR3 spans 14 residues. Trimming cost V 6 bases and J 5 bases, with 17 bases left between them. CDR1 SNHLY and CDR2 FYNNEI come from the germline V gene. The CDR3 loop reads CASSLRQRRNEQYF. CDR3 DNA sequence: TGTGCCAGCAGCCTGAGACAGCGACGCAACGAGCAGTACTTC.

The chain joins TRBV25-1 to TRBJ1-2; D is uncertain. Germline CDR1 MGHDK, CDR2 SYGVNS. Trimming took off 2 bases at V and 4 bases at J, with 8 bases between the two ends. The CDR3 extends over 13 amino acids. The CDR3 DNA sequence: TGTGCCAGCAGTGAACTTGGCTCCTATGGCTACACCTTC. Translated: CASSELGSYGYTF.

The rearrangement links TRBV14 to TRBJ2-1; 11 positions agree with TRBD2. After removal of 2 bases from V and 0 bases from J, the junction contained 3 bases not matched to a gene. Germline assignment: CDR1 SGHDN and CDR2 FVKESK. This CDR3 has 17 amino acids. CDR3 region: CASSQRTSGYSYNEQFF. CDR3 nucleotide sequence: TGTGCCAGCAGCCAAAGGACTAGCGGGTACTCCTACAATGAGCAGTTCTTC. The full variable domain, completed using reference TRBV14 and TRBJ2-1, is EAGVTQFPSHSVIEKGQTVTLRCDPISGHDNLYWYRRVMGKEIKFLLHFVKESKQDESGMPNNRFLAERTGGTYSTLKVQPAELEDSGVYFCASSQRTSGYSYNEQFFGPGTRLTVL.

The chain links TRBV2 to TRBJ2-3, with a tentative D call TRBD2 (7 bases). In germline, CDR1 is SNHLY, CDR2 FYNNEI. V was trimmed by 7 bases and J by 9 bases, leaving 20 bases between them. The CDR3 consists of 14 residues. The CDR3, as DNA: TGTGCCAGCAAGGCTGGCGGGGGCTCCGAGACGCAGTATTTT. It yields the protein CASKAGGGSETQYF. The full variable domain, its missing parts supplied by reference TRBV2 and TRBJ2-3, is EPEVTQTPSHQVTQMGQEVILRCVPISNHLYFYWYRQILGQKVEFLVSFYNNEISEKSEIFDDQFSVERPDGSNFTLKIRSTKLEDSAMYFCASKAGGGSETQYFGPGTRLTVL.

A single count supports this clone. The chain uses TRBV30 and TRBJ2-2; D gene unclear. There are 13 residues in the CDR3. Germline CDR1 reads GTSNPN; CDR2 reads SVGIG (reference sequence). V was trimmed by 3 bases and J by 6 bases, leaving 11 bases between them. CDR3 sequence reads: CAWSRVNAGELFF. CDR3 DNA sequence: TGTGCCTGGAGCCGAGTAAACGCCGGGGAGCTGTTTTTT.

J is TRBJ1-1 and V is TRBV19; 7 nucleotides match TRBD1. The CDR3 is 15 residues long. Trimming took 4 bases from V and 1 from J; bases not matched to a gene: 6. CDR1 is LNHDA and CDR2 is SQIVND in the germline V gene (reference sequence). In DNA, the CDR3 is TGTGCCAGTAGTACGCAGACAGGGAAGAACACTGAAGCTTTCTTT. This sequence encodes CASSTQTGKNTEAFF.

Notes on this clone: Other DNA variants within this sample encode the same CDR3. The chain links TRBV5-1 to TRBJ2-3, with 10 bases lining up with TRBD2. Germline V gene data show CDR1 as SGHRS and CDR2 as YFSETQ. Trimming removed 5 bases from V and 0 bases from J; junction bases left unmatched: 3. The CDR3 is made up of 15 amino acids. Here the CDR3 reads CASRLAGGSTDTQYF. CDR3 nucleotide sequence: TGCGCCAGCAGGTTAGCGGGGGGCAGCACAGATACGCAGTATTTT.

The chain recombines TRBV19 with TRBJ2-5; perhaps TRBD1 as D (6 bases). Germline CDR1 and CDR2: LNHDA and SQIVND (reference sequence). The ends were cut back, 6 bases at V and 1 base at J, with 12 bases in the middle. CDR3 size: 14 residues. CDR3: CASSQGQRQETQYF. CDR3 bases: TGTGCCAGTAGCCAGGGGCAGCGCCAAGAGACCCAGTACTTC.

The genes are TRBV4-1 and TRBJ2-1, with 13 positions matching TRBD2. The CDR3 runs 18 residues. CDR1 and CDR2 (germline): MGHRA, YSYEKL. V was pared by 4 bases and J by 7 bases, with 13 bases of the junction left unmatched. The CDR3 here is CASSPSRTSGRGRNEQFF. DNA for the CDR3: TGCGCCAGCAGCCCCAGCCGGACTAGCGGGAGAGGGAGGAATGAGCAGTTCTTC.

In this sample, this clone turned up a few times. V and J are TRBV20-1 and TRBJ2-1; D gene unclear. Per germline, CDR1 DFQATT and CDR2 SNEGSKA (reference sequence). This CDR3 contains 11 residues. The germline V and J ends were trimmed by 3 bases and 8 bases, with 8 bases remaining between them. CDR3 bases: TGCAGTGCTAGGTCTTGGGATGAGCAGTTCTTC. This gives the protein CSARSWDEQFF.

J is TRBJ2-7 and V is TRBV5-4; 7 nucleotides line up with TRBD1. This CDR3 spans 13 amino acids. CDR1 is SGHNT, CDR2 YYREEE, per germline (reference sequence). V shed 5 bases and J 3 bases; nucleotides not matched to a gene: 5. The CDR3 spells CASSPSGGYEQYF. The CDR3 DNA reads TGTGCCAGCAGTCCCTCAGGGGGCTACGAGCAGTACTTC.

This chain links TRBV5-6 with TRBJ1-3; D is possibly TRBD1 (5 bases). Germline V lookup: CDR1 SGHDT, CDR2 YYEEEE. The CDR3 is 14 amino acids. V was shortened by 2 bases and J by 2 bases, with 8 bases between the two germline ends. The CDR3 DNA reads TGTGCCAGCAGCTTCCGGGGGGCTGGAAACACCATATATTTT. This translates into CASSFRGAGNTIYF.

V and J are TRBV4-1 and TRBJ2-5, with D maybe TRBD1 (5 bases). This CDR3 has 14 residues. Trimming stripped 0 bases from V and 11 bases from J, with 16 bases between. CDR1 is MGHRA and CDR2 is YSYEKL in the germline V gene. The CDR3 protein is CASSQDQTGRVQYF. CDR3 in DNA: TGCGCCAGCAGCCAAGATCAAACAGGTCGAGTGCAGTACTTC.

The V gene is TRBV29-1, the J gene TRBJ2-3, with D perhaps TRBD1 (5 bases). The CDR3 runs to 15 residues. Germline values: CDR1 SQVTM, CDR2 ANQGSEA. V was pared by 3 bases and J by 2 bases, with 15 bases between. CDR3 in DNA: TGCAGCGTTGATATAGGAGACAGCAACACAGATACGCAGTATTTT. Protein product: CSVDIGDSNTDTQYF.

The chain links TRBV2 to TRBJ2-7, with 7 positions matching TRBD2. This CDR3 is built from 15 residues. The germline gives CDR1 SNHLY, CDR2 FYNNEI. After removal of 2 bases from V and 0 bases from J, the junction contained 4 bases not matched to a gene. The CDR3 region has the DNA TGTGCCAGCAGTGAAAGGTCTAGCGGCTCCTACGAGCAGTACTTC. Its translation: CASSERSSGSYEQYF. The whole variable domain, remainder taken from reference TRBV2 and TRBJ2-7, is EPEVTQTPSHQVTQMGQEVILRCVPISNHLYFYWYRQILGQKVEFLVSFYNNEISEKSEIFDDQFSVERPDGSNFTLKIRSTKLEDSAMYFCASSERSSGSYEQYFGPGTRLTVT.

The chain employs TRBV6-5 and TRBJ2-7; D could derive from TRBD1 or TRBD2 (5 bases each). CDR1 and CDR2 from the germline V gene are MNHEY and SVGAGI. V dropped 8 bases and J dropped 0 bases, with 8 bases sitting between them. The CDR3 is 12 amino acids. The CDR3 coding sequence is TGTGCCAGCTGGGGGTCCTCCTACGAGCAGTACTTC. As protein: CASWGSSYEQYF.

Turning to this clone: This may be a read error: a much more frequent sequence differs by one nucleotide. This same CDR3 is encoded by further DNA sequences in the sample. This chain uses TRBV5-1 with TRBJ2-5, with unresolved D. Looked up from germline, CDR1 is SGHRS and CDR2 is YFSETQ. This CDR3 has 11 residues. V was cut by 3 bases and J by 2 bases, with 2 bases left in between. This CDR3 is CASSSQETQYF. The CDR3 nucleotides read TGCGCCAGCAGCTCTCAAGAGACCCAGTACTTC.